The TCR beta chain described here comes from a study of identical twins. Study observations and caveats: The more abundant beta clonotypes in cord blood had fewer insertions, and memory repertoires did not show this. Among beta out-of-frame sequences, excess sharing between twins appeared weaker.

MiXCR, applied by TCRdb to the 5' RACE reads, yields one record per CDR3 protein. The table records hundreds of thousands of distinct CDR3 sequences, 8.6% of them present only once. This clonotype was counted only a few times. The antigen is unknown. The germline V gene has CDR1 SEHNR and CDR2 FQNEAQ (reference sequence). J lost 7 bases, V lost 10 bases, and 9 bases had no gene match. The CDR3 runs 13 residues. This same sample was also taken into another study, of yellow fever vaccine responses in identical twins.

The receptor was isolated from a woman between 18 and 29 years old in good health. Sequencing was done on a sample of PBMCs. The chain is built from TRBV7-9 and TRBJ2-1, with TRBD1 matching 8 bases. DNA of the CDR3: TGTGCCACAGGCCAGGGGGCATGGAATGAGCAGTTCTTC. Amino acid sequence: CATGQGAWNEQFF.